Listed here is a single T cell receptor beta chain. Its antigen is as yet unknown. The source of the sample is a study of blood T cells in healthy people across ages. Findings of the study overall: With donor CMV status unknown, expanded clonotype changes were possibly confounded. Both naive CD4+ cell counts and diversity were greater in long-lived donors than in aged donors.

Germline assignment: CDR1 MNHNY and CDR2 SVGAGI (reference sequence). Trimming took 7 bases from V and 7 from J, leaving 10 bases between them. The CDR3 is 11 amino acids. Samples had at least 6.5 million PBMCs isolated from them. With a J-beta primer mix and a sample-barcoded 5' primer, a second PCR ran about 6 to 11 cycles. A minimum of 2.5 million CDR3-containing paired-end reads was obtained for each sample. TCRdb re-analysed the 5' RACE reads in MiXCR, keeping a single row per CDR3 protein. The repertoire holds about a million distinct CDR3 sequences, with around 46% as singletons. The chain carries TRBV6-6 and TRBJ1-2; possibly TRBD1 for D (6 bases). What was sequenced was blood. The clonotype was recovered from a man aged 25-45 years in good health. CDR3 coding DNA: TGTGCCAGCACTGACAGGAGTGGCTACACCTTC. This codes for CASTDRSGYTF.